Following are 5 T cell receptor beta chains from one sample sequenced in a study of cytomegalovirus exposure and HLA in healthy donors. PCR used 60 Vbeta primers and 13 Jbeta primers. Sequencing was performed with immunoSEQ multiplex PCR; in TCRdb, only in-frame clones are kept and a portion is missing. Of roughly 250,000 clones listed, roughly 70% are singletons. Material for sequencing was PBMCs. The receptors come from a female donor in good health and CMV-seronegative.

CDR3 DNA: TGTGCCAGCAGGAAGGACACCCCCTCGCCCTACGAGCAGTACTTC. Protein sequence: CASRKDTPSPYEQYF. The chain has TRBV2 and TRBJ2-7, with D possibly being TRBD1 (5 bases). V was pared by 6 bases and J by 2 bases, with 17 bases between. The CDR3 consists of 15 residues. CDR1 and CDR2 (germline): SNHLY, FYNNEI.

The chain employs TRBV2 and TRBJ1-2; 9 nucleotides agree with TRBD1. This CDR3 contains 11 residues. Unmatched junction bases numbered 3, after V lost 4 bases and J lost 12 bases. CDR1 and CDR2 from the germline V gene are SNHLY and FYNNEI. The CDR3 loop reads CASSGNRGHTF. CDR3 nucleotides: TGTGCCAGCAGTGGGAACAGGGGGCACACCTTC.

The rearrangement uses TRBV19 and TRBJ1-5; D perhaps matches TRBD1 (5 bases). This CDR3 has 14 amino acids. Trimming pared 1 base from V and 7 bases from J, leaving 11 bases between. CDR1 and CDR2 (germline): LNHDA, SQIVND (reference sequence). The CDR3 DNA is TGTGCCAGTAGTATAGGGGTCGGGGGACAGCCCCAGCATTTT. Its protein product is CASSIGVGGQPQHF.

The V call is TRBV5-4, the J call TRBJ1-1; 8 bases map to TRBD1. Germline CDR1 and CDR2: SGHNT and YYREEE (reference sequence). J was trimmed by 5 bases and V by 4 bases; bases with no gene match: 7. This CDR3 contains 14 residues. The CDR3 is CASSKTDRGTEAFF. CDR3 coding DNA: TGTGCCAGCAGCAAAACCGACAGGGGAACTGAAGCTTTCTTT. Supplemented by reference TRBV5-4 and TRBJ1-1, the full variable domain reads ETGVTQSPTHLIKTRGQQVTLRCSSQSGHNTVSWYQQALGQGPQFIFQYYREEENGRGNFPPRFSGLQFPNYSSELNVNALELDDSALYLCASSKTDRGTEAFFGQGTRLTVV.

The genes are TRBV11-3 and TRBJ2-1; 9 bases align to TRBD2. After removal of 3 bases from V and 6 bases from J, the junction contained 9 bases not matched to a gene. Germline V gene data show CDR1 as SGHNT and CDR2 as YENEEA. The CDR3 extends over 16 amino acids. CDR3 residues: CASSFRSGTSSNEQFF. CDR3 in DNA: TGTGCCAGCAGCTTCAGGTCCGGGACTAGCAGCAATGAGCAGTTCTTC.